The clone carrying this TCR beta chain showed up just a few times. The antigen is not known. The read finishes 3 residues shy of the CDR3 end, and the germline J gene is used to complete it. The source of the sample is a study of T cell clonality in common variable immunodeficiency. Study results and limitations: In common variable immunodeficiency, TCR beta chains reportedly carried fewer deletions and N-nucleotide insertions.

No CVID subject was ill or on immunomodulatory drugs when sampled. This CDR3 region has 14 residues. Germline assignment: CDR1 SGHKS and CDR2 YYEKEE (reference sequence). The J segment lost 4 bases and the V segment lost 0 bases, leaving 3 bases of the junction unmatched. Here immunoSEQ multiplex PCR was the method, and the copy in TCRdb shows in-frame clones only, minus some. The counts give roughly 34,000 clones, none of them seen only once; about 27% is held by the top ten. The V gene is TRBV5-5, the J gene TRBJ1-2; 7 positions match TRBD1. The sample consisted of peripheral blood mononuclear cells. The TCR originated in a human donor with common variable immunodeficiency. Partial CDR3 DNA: TGTGCCAGCAGCTTGGGCAGGGGGGTCTATGGC. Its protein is CASSLGRGVYG. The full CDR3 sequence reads CASSLGRGVYGYTF.